Listed below are T cell receptor beta chains from one sample, sequenced in a study of CD8+CD57+ T cells in acquired aplastic anemia. From the reads, TCRdb called clonotypes with MiXCR, one entry per CDR3 protein. The sample has around 430,000 distinct CDR3 sequences, around 30% seen once. The sample was sorted CD4+, CD8+, or CD8+CD57+ T cells (not recorded which) from PBMCs. The receptors originated from a human donor with aplastic anemia. The CDR3 runs from the conserved cysteine through the conserved F or W.

TRBV7-2	TRBJ1-6	CASSSRSLTNSPLHF
TRBV10-3	TRBJ2-5	CAISVEETQYF
TRBV20-1	TRBJ2-7	CSARAGGRSNEQYF
TRBV25-1	TRBJ1-6	CASSEMENSYNSPLHF
TRBV15	TRBJ1-6	CATRNNVGYSPLHF
TRBV19	TRBJ2-5	CASSIQRGAETQYF
TRBV30	TRBJ2-5	CAWSVRTAEETQYF
TRBV7-7	TRBJ2-7	CASSRDMFYEQYF
TRBV20-1	TRBJ1-1	CGLLAGGAGGTEAFF
TRBV20-1	TRBJ2-2	CSARVGTANTGELFF
TRBV5-6	TRBJ2-5	CASSPELAGGQETQCF
TRBV9	TRBJ2-2	CASSVISGSLTGELFF
TRBV5-4	TRBJ1-2	CASSLAAPLSKPGGGYTF
TRBV19	TRBJ1-2	CASSIGTDVVYGYTF
TRBV5-1	TRBJ2-1	CASSLERLVEQFF
TRBV19	TRBJ2-6	CASSPTGGLSSGANVLTF
TRBV20-1	TRBJ2-3	CSASKRGALTDTQYF
TRBV9	TRBJ2-1	CASSVVGSSSYNEQFF
TRBV6-5	TRBJ1-5	CASSSRTASNQPQHF
TRBV14	TRBJ1-2	CASSLDPGYGYTF
TRBV5-1	TRBJ2-7	CASSWGRGLGEQYF
TRBV9	TRBJ2-2	CASSWKLEAGELFF
TRBV7-8	TRBJ2-1	CASTTTGGLYNEQFF
TRBV2	TRBJ2-7	CASSYMGLGSLSGEQYF
TRBV4-2	TRBJ1-6	CASSHDPPARSSYNSPLHF
TRBV20-1	TRBJ1-5	CSASSVDPGQPQHF
TRBV20-1	TRBJ2-1	CSASRTSKDEQLF
TRBV28	TRBJ2-7	CASITGTMDEQYF
TRBV19	TRBJ1-4	CATRGGLVNEKLFF
TRBV20-1	TRBJ2-5	CSARSQWGQETQYF
TRBV29-1	TRBJ1-1	CSVEGIAAFF
TRBV10-3	TRBJ1-3	CASSSIGSGGGNTIYF
TRBV20-1	TRBJ2-4	CSAKDRGLALWYF
TRBV10-3	TRBJ1-1	CAIRQGETVGTEAFF
TRBV7-9	TRBJ2-5	CASSPSSAQETQYF
TRBV11-1	TRBJ2-1	CASSFRIGPPSGSSGEQFF
TRBV7-9	TRBJ1-2	CASSPMMDRDDYGYTF
TRBV11-1	TRBJ2-1	CASSPDRTSGKEQFF
TRBV7-8	TRBJ2-1	CASGRAPLNEQFF
TRBV27	TRBJ2-7	CASRRSGTGVYEQYF
TRBV20-1	TRBJ2-1	CSARSAGYEQFF
TRBV3-1	TRBJ2-3	CASSQGPTSTDTQYF
TRBV20-1	TRBJ1-2	CSANTGLTNYGYTF
TRBV25-1	TRBJ2-7	CASVYRTGYEQYF
TRBV3-1	TRBJ2-6	CASSQGGGSGANVLTF
TRBV9	TRBJ2-6	CASREPPGSGANVLTF
TRBV19	TRBJ1-5	CASSIASGENRNF